This T cell receptor beta chain emerged from a study of blood T cell repertoires in COVID-19. About the study: Donors in the United States, Italy and Spain gave samples during acute or convalescent COVID-19. PBMCs, B-cell-depleted T cells, or T cells provided the cDNA or gDNA that made up the material.

In the study's own analysis: Quantification of nucleated cells was approximated via reference gene primer amplification. Libraries were prepared by immunoSEQ multiplex PCR; TCRdb keeps only in-frame clonotypes and omits some of them. V and J calls and clone size are those listed in that table; D and trimming were worked out from the DNA. The table has around 150,000 clones, approximately 80% seen once. After removal of 5 bases from V and 6 bases from J, the junction contained 7 bases not matched to a gene. CDR1 is SEHNR and CDR2 is FQNEAQ in the germline V gene (reference sequence). The CDR3 length is 14 residues. This clone was seen a handful of times. Donors in Cohort 3 who had recovered were those with two negative PCRs, healthcare professional clearance, or resolution of their symptoms.

Sequencing was done on a sample of PBMCs or T cells enriched from blood (not recorded which). The sequence was obtained from a man in his forties or fifties who had recovered from COVID-19. The chain is built from TRBV7-9 and TRBJ2-7, with 10 bases lining up with TRBD2. CDR3 nucleotide sequence: TGTGCCAGCAGCCCCGCTTTAGCGGGGGGCGAGCAGTACTTC. This codes for CASSPALAGGEQYF.